This entry describes one T cell receptor beta chain. Its antigen is not identified. Here immunoSEQ multiplex PCR was the method, and the copy in TCRdb shows in-frame clones only, minus some. This table has some 100,000 clones, approximately 91% appearing once. The sample belongs to a study of T cell responses to AZD1222 COVID-19 vaccine. Whole-study results and caveats: Every sample of the repertoires postdated the peak T cell response. Spike-specific TCRs gained breadth and depth after people received two AZD1222 doses.

CDR1 and CDR2 (germline): LGHNA, YNFKEQ. This CDR3 has 15 amino acids. Germline trimming cut 3 bases from V and 7 bases from J; bases unmatched to any gene: 6. The sequences come from peripheral blood, collected on day 0 of MenACWY control vaccination. The V call is TRBV4-2, the J call TRBJ1-2; 12 positions agree with TRBD1. The source of this sequence is an adult in good health. DNA of the CDR3: TGTGCCAGCAGCCAGGGACAGGGGGCGCGGAGTGGCTACACCTTC. This sequence encodes CASSQGQGARSGYTF.